These T cell receptor beta chains were read from a single sample in a study of OX40 agonist ivuxolimab in advanced cancers. Repertoires were generated with immunoSEQ multiplex PCR, while TCRdb's copy carries only in-frame clones and drops some. Counted here are approximately 63,000 clones, 75% to 90% occurring once; the ten biggest clones make up about 1%. The sequences come from CD4+ or CD8+ T cells sorted from blood, collected in a trial of the OX40 agonist ivuxolimab. The source is an adult with an advanced solid tumor such as melanoma, head and neck, liver or kidney cancer. CDR3s include the opening cysteine and the closing phenylalanine or tryptophan. A D gene is named only where the DNA matches it firmly. Clone size is not always given. Where it is, it says once, few, many or a class for expanded clones.

abundance: .; j_gene: TRBJ1-1; d_gene: TRBD1; v_gene: TRBV6-1; CDR3nt: TGTGCCAGCAGAAGGGACAGTGAAGCTTTCTTT; CDR3aa: CASRRDSEAFF
abundance: .; j_gene: TRBJ1-2; d_gene: .; v_gene: TRBV7-2; CDR3nt: TGTGCCAGCACCCCGGGCTGGGCTAACTATGGCTACACCTTC; CDR3aa: CASTPGWANYGYTF
abundance: .; j_gene: TRBJ2-5; d_gene: .; v_gene: TRBV4-1; CDR3nt: TGCGCCAGCAGCCTAAGTCCCCAGGGTCGGGGGGAGACCCAGTACTTC; CDR3aa: CASSLSPQGRGETQYF
abundance: .; j_gene: TRBJ2-1; d_gene: .; v_gene: TRBV7-9; CDR3nt: TGTGTCAGCAAAGGGCTAGGGGATGAGCAGTTCTTC; CDR3aa: CVSKGLGDEQFF
abundance: .; j_gene: TRBJ1-4; d_gene: .; v_gene: TRBV6-1; CDR3nt: TGTGCCAGCAGTGAAGGGGGTTTGGGGGGGCTAAATGGAGAAAAACTGTTTTTT; CDR3aa: CASSEGGLGGLNGEKLFF
abundance: .; j_gene: TRBJ2-5; d_gene: .; v_gene: TRBV5-1; CDR3nt: TGCGCCAGCAGCTTGGGACGGCCGGGGTTGGAGACCCAGTACTTC; CDR3aa: CASSLGRPGLETQYF
abundance: .; j_gene: TRBJ1-1; d_gene: .; v_gene: TRBV29-1; CDR3nt: TGCAGCGTCCCAGGGAACACTGAAGCTTTCTTT; CDR3aa: CSVPGNTEAFF
abundance: .; j_gene: TRBJ2-1; d_gene: TRBD2; v_gene: TRBV27; CDR3nt: TGTGCCAGCAGTTTAAAGTGGGGACTAGAGAATGTTAATGAGCAGTTCTTC; CDR3aa: CASSLKWGLENVNEQFF
abundance: .; j_gene: TRBJ1-1; d_gene: .; v_gene: TRBV7-9; CDR3nt: TGTGCCAGCAGCTCCGGGACACTGAACACTGAAGCTTTCTTT; CDR3aa: CASSSGTLNTEAFF
abundance: .; j_gene: TRBJ1-4; d_gene: .; v_gene: TRBV5-1; CDR3nt: TGCGCCAGCAGCTTCCAAGGGACTGAAAAACTGTTTTTT; CDR3aa: CASSFQGTEKLFF
abundance: .; j_gene: TRBJ2-1; d_gene: TRBD2; v_gene: TRBV23-1; CDR3nt: TGCGCCAGCAGTCAACTTACCCTCCCTCAGGGGGCGCGAAAGACTAGCGGGAGTTACAATGAGCAGTTCTTC; CDR3aa: CASSQLTLPQGARKTSGSYNEQFF
abundance: .; j_gene: TRBJ2-7; d_gene: TRBD1; v_gene: TRBV5-6; CDR3nt: TGTGCCAGCAGTTCCCCAGGGGGCGGCTACGAGCAGTACTTC; CDR3aa: CASSSPGGGYEQYF
abundance: once; j_gene: TRBJ2-2; d_gene: .; v_gene: TRBV5-1; CDR3nt: TGCGCCAGCAGCTTGGAGGTAGCCGGGGAGCTGTTTTTT; CDR3aa: CASSLEVAGELFF
abundance: once; j_gene: TRBJ1-6; d_gene: TRBD1; v_gene: TRBV14; CDR3nt: TGTGCCAGCAGCCAAGTATCAGGGGGCCATAATTCACCCCTCCACTTT; CDR3aa: CASSQVSGGHNSPLHF
abundance: .; j_gene: TRBJ1-4; d_gene: TRBD1; v_gene: TRBV28; CDR3nt: TGTGCCAGCACCCTGACAGGGGTTAATGAAAAACTGTTTTTT; CDR3aa: CASTLTGVNEKLFF
abundance: .; j_gene: TRBJ2-2; d_gene: .; v_gene: TRBV19; CDR3nt: TGTGCCAGTAGTATTCAGGTTACCGGGGAGCTGTTTTTT; CDR3aa: CASSIQVTGELFF
abundance: .; j_gene: TRBJ2-7; d_gene: .; v_gene: TRBV7-2; CDR3nt: TGTGCCAGCAGCTTAGAACAGGATCGTTACGAGCAGTACTTC; CDR3aa: CASSLEQDRYEQYF
abundance: .; j_gene: TRBJ1-1; d_gene: .; v_gene: TRBV11-2; CDR3nt: TGTGCCAGCAGCCCCCCCGACAGGTTGAACACTGAAGCTTTCTTT; CDR3aa: CASSPPDRLNTEAFF
abundance: once; j_gene: TRBJ1-5; d_gene: TRBD1; v_gene: TRBV18; CDR3nt: TGTGCCAGCTCACGGGACAGGGGAACGGAGCCCCAGCATTTT; CDR3aa: CASSRDRGTEPQHF
abundance: .; j_gene: TRBJ2-5; d_gene: TRBD1; v_gene: TRBV29-1; CDR3nt: TGCAGCGTTGGCAGGGGGCTTGAGACCCAGTACTTC; CDR3aa: CSVGRGLETQYF
abundance: few; j_gene: TRBJ2-7; d_gene: .; v_gene: TRBV2; CDR3nt: TGTGCCAGCAGTGACCTAGCGACCTACGAGCAGTACTTC; CDR3aa: CASSDLATYEQYF
abundance: .; j_gene: TRBJ1-1; d_gene: TRBD1; v_gene: TRBV6-5; CDR3nt: TGTGCCAGCAGTTACTCTGCGACAGGGCCAATGGGGGCTTTCTTT; CDR3aa: CASSYSATGPMGAFF
abundance: .; j_gene: TRBJ2-1; d_gene: .; v_gene: TRBV2; CDR3nt: TGTGCCAGCGGGGGTAGCTCCTACAATGAGCAGTTCTTC; CDR3aa: CASGGSSYNEQFF
abundance: .; j_gene: TRBJ2-5; d_gene: .; v_gene: TRBV21-1; CDR3nt: TGTGCCAGCAGCAAAAAGGCAGGTAGGTACCAAGAGACCCAGTACTTC; CDR3aa: CASSKKAGRYQETQYF
abundance: .; j_gene: TRBJ1-1; d_gene: .; v_gene: TRBV30; CDR3nt: TGTGCCTGGAGTGCCCTGAGGGGAAACACTGAAGCTTTCTTT; CDR3aa: CAWSALRGNTEAFF
abundance: .; j_gene: TRBJ2-3; d_gene: TRBD2; v_gene: TRBV2; CDR3nt: TGTGCCAGCACTCCGGGGGGGGAGACAGATACGCAGTATTTT; CDR3aa: CASTPGGETDTQYF
abundance: few; j_gene: TRBJ2-2; d_gene: TRBD1; v_gene: TRBV6-1; CDR3nt: TGTGCCAGCAGTGCCCGACAGGGGATAATCACCGGGGAGCTGTTTTTT; CDR3aa: CASSARQGIITGELFF
abundance: .; j_gene: TRBJ1-4; d_gene: .; v_gene: TRBV30; CDR3nt: TGTGCCTGGAGTGTACGGGGGAATGAAAAACTGTTTTTT; CDR3aa: CAWSVRGNEKLFF
abundance: once; j_gene: TRBJ1-4; d_gene: .; v_gene: TRBV28; CDR3nt: TGTGCCAGCAGGGTGACAGGCGATCATGAAAAACTGTTTTTT; CDR3aa: CASRVTGDHEKLFF
abundance: .; j_gene: TRBJ2-1; d_gene: .; v_gene: TRBV5-1; CDR3nt: TGCGCCAGCAGCTTGTTGACTACCTACAATGAGCAGTTCTTC; CDR3aa: CASSLLTTYNEQFF
abundance: .; j_gene: TRBJ2-1; d_gene: .; v_gene: TRBV28; CDR3nt: TGTGCCAGCACCTCATCCGTCCCCCCAGGAGGGGGCCAGGACAATGAGCAGTTCTTC; CDR3aa: CASTSSVPPGGGQDNEQFF
abundance: .; j_gene: TRBJ1-1; d_gene: .; v_gene: TRBV4-1; CDR3nt: TGCGCCAGCAGCCAAGATGGTCGGACAGTCACTGAAGCTTTCTTT; CDR3aa: CASSQDGRTVTEAFF
abundance: .; j_gene: TRBJ2-3; d_gene: .; v_gene: TRBV27; CDR3nt: TGTGCCAGCAGTTCAGTCCTAAATAGCACAGATACGCAGTATTTT; CDR3aa: CASSSVLNSTDTQYF
abundance: few; j_gene: TRBJ1-1; d_gene: .; v_gene: TRBV7-9; CDR3nt: TGTGCCAGCAGCTTACCCCCATCCACTGAAGCTTTCTTT; CDR3aa: CASSLPPSTEAFF
abundance: .; j_gene: TRBJ2-3; d_gene: TRBD2; v_gene: TRBV30; CDR3nt: TGTGCCTGGAGTGTAGGGCTAGCGGGAATGAATACGCAGTATTTT; CDR3aa: CAWSVGLAGMNTQYF